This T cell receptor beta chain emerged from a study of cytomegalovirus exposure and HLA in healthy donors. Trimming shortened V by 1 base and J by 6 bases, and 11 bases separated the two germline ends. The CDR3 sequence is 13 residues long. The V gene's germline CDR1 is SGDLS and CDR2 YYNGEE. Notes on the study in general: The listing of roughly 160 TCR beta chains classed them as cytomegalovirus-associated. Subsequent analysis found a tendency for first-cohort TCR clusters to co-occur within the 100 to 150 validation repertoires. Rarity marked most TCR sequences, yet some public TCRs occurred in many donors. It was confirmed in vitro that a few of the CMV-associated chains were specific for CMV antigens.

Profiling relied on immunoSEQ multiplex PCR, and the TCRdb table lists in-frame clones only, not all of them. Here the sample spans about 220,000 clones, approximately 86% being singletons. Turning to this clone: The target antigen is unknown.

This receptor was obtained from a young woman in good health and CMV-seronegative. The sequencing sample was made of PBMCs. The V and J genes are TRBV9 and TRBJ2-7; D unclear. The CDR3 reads CASSVSLYGEQYF. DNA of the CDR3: TGTGCCAGCAGCGTAAGCCTATATGGCGAGCAGTACTTC.